This T cell receptor beta chain is drawn from a study of blood T cell repertoires in COVID-19. Study background: Acute and convalescent COVID-19 samples came from the United States, Italy and Spain.

Cohort 3 recovery required two negative PCRs, clearance, or symptom resolution. The CDR3 consists of 18 residues. The V end was cut by 1 base, the J end by 3 bases, with 21 bases between. Germline assignment: CDR1 MGHRA and CDR2 YSYEKL. TCRdb keeps only in-frame clones here, not all; method: immunoSEQ multiplex PCR. The table lists about 440,000 clones, less than 95% of them singletons. This clone was recorded a few times. Sequenced material: PBMCs or T cells enriched from blood (not recorded which). This chain links TRBV4-1 with TRBJ1-1; D is unclear. This sequence originates from a man younger than 35 who had recovered from COVID-19. CDR3 sequence reads: CASSQVRPWRGSDTEAFF. CDR3 DNA sequence: TGCGCCAGCAGCCAAGTCAGGCCCTGGCGGGGATCCGACACTGAAGCTTTCTTT.